This T cell receptor (beta chain) was recovered during a study of cytomegalovirus exposure and HLA in healthy donors. Details on this clone: The antigen remains unidentified.

Findings of the study overall: In an earlier analysis, about 87% or about 30%: the productive usage of most TCR beta V segments. Researchers counted roughly 150 TCR beta chains as cytomegalovirus-associated.

Vbeta (60) and Jbeta (13) primers were used in the PCR. Assay used: immunoSEQ multiplex PCR; TCRdb lists only in-frame clones, some missing. The sample has 100,000 to 150,000 clones; 72% are singletons. The sample taken for sequencing was PBMCs. The clonotype comes from a man in his forties or fifties in good health and CMV-seropositive.

The CDR3 coding sequence is TGTGCCAGCTCCCGGGGGGGGGCCTACGAGCAGTACTTC. Protein: CASSRGGAYEQYF. The chain joins TRBV6-1 to TRBJ2-7; 8 nucleotides match TRBD2. Germline V gives CDR1 MNHNS, CDR2 SASEGT. The CDR3 runs to 13 residues. J was trimmed by 2 bases and V by 8 bases; bases with no gene match: 5.